The rows below give T cell receptor beta chains drawn from one sample of a study of blood T cell repertoires in COVID-19. Generated by immunoSEQ multiplex PCR, the TCRdb table keeps only in-frame clones and is missing some. Of some 96,000 clones listed, around four fifths were seen once; the top ten hold roughly an eighth. The sequencing input was peripheral blood. The receptors here all came from a man in his fifties or sixties with active or convalescent COVID-19. Each CDR3 is given without its conserved first and last residue.

V: TRBV24-1
CDR3: ATHKGQPPANYGYT

V: TRBV9
CDR3: ASSAYSSHGAEGYT

V: TRBV27
CDR3: ASRFRGEKLF

V: TRBV5-1
CDR3: ASSLVGRADNEQF

V: TRBV6-5
CDR3: ASRNYGYT

V: TRBV27
CDR3: ASSFTDSNQPQH

V: TRBV5-1
CDR3: ASSLQDSGNTIY

V: TRBV7-2
CDR3: ASGPRRGQETQY

V: TRBV5-1
CDR3: ASSLASGSSPYEQY

V: TRBV7-9
CDR3: ASSTESRGNYGYT

V: TRBV11-3
CDR3: ASSYGQGLTYEQY

V: TRBV30
CDR3: AWANNSPLH

V: TRBV7-9
CDR3: ASSRGNEKLF

V: TRBV3-1/TRBV3-2
CDR3: ASSQDRFYEQY

V: TRBV9
CDR3: ASSVGLERNEKLF

V: TRBV11-3
CDR3: ASSTGTRGREQF

V: TRBV3-1/TRBV3-2
CDR3: ASSDSTSQPSTEAF

V: TRBV10-3
CDR3: AISGTSDSYNEQF

V: TRBV7-3
CDR3: ASSLSGTGYGYT

V: TRBV29-1
CDR3: SVEGGRPLYNEQF

V: TRBV28
CDR3: ASSPDTGSYEQY

V: TRBV9
CDR3: ASSVVATNTEAF

V: TRBV5-1
CDR3: ASSLVEGMNTEAF

V: TRBV19
CDR3: ASSILAGGRANYGYT

V: TRBV7-6
CDR3: ASGVAGQGSYEQY

V: TRBV5-5
CDR3: ASSFSGRAKNEQF

V: TRBV6-5
CDR3: ATLPGTGGNEQY

V: TRBV28
CDR3: ASSAIWGPNEKLF

V: TRBV18
CDR3: ASSPSAGQGGQY

V: TRBV9
CDR3: ASSVATGRVTGELF

V: TRBV30
CDR3: AWEPGGVDGYT

V: TRBV5-3
CDR3: ARSGHCSGYGYT

V: TRBV27
CDR3: ASSLTPSRSSYEQY

V: TRBV6-2/TRBV6-3
CDR3: ASSSTYSTDTQY

V: TRBV10-1
CDR3: ASSPGTGHSPLH

V: TRBV4-1
CDR3: ASSQDRGPTPQH

V: TRBV23-1
CDR3: ASSHQREIHEQY

V: TRBV2
CDR3: ASRQGGVGYT

V: TRBV28
CDR3: ASSLQRGRQETQY

V: TRBV6-1
CDR3: ASSEYSGTQY

V: TRBV14
CDR3: ASSHSNSVTSYT

V: TRBV9
CDR3: ASSPTGEIEQY

V: TRBV5-4
CDR3: ASSLVRDMNTEAF

V: TRBV3-1/TRBV3-2
CDR3: ASSQELLYGYT

V: TRBV2
CDR3: ASSGTGGRHEQY

V: TRBV19
CDR3: ASSMGGYSNQPQH

V: TRBV9
CDR3: ASSETGSYEQY

V: TRBV6-1
CDR3: ASSEAGTGGGETQY

V: TRBV19
CDR3: ASSDRGFRSNQPQH

V: TRBV19
CDR3: ASGRGAYEQY

V: TRBV24-1
CDR3: ATSDFGRGLVADTQY

V: TRBV9
CDR3: ASSPAGNPRGSEQF

V: TRBV9
CDR3: ASSVVGGTYEQY

V: TRBV9
CDR3: ASSPGTSAGPDTQY